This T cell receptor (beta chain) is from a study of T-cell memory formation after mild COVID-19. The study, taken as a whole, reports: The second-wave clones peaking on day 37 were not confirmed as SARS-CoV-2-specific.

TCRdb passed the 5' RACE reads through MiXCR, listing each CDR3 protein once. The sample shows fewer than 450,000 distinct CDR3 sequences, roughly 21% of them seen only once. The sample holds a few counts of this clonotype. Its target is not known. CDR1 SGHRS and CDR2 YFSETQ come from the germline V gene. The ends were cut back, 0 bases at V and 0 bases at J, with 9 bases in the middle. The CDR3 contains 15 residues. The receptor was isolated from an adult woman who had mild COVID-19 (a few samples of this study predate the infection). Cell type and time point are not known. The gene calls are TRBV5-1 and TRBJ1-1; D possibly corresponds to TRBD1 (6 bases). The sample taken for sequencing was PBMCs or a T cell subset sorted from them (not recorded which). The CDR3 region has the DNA TGCGCCAGCAGCTTGGACAGGGCCATGAACACTGAAGCTTTCTTT. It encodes CASSLDRAMNTEAFF.